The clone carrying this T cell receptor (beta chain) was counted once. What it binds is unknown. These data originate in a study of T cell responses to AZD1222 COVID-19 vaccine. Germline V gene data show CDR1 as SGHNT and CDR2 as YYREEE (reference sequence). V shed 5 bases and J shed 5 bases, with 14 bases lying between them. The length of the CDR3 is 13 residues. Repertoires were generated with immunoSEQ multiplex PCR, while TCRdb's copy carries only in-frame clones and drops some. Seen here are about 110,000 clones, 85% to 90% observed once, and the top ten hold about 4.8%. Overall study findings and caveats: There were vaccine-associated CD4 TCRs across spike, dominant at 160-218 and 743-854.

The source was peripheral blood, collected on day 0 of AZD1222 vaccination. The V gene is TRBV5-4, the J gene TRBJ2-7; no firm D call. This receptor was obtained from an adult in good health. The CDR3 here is CASRSLGSHEQYF. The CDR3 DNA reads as TGTGCCAGCAGAAGCCTGGGGTCCCACGAGCAGTACTTC.